One sample yielded the 5 T cell receptor beta chains listed below, sequenced in a study of OX40 agonist ivuxolimab in advanced cancers. Library preparation used the immunoSEQ multiplex PCR assay. What TCRdb holds here is the immuneACCESS table cut down to in-frame rearrangements. Part of the clones is not present; checked against another copy, under half of the missing clones reflect an unresolved V gene, and the others are unexplained. The sample has 50,000 to 65,000 clones on record, around nine tenths of them singletons. The top ten hold 20% to 30% of the sample. The material was CD4+ or CD8+ T cells sorted from blood, obtained in a trial of the OX40 agonist ivuxolimab. The receptors were sampled from an adult with an advanced solid tumor such as melanoma, head and neck, liver or kidney cancer.

Here the CDR3 reads CASSVASGRAGEQFF. The CDR3 DNA reads TGTGCCAGCAGCGTAGCCAGCGGGAGGGCCGGTGAGCAGTTCTTC. This chain connects TRBV9 to TRBJ2-1; 10 bases match TRBD2. The germline V gene encodes CDR1 SGDLS and CDR2 YYNGEE. V gave up 0 bases and J gave up 9 bases; unmatched junction bases: 6. The length of the CDR3 is 15 residues.

The gene calls are TRBV13 and TRBJ2-1, with D possibly being TRBD2 (7 bases). V was trimmed by 6 bases and J by 8 bases, leaving 17 bases between them. The CDR3 is 14 residues long. Germline V CDR1 and CDR2: PRHDT, FYEKMQ (reference sequence). The CDR3 protein is CASRGGLGLHEQFF. As DNA, the CDR3 is TGTGCCAGCAGGGGGGGGCTCGGCCTCCATGAGCAGTTCTTC.

This clone appeared a single time. The gene calls are TRBV28 and TRBJ2-1, with 8 bases identical to TRBD1. J gave up 2 bases and V 7 bases, and 7 bases lay outside the gene matches. Germline lookup yields CDR1 MDHEN and CDR2 SYDVKM. The CDR3 covers 15 residues. CDR3 region: CASNYRDRPYNEQFF. The CDR3 DNA follows: TGTGCCAGCAACTACCGGGACAGGCCCTACAATGAGCAGTTCTTC.

The count of this clone is one. A read error may produce the germline difference seen at one junction end. At the DNA level, this CDR3 is encoded by other sequences in the same sample as well. The V gene is TRBV4-1, the J gene TRBJ2-7; the D gene is possibly TRBD2 (6 bases). Germline CDR1 and CDR2: MGHRA and YSYEKL. This CDR3 spans 13 amino acids. CDR3 loop: CASSPPAGSEQYF. Here the CDR3 DNA reads TGCGCCAGCAGCCCCCCAGCGGGCTCCGAGCAGTACTTT.

The chain's CDR3 is CASSLIGGTGAYEQYF. CDR3 sequence (DNA): TGTGCCAGCAGTTTAATTGGCGGGACAGGGGCCTACGAGCAGTACTTC. This chain connects TRBV27 to TRBJ2-7, with TRBD1 identical over 10 bases. Germline values: CDR1 MNHEY, CDR2 SMNVEV (reference sequence). This CDR3 is built from 16 residues. With 2 bases clipped from V and 2 bases from J, the junction kept 6 bases outside the gene matches.